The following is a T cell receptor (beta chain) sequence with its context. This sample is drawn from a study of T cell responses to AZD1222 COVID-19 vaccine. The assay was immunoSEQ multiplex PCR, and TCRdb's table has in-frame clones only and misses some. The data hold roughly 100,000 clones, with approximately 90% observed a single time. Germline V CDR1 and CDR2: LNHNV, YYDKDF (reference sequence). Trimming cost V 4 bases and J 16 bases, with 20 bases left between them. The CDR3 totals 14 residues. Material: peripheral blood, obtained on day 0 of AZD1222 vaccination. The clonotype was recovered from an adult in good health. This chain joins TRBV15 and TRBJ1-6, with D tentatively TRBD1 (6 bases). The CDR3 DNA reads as TGTGCCACCAGCACCCGGGACACAAGAAGGACTCTCCACTTT. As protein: CATSTRDTRRTLHF.